One sample yielded the 10 T cell receptor beta chains listed below, sequenced in a study of T cells in Graves' hyperthyroidism and ophthalmopathy (dated by TCRdb to between 2018 and 2020). Libraries were constructed by multiplex PCR. Reads for this sample came from an Illumina HiSeq 2000. TCR beta CDR3 regions were amplified from RNA transcripts. A first-round RT-PCR of the TCR CDR3 used the HTBI primer set with the Qiagen OneStep RT-PCR kit. TCRdb ran its own pipeline on the public reads, namely fastp trimming at Q25 and MiXCR clone calling, and kept in-frame beta chains. Rows matching on CDR3 protein sequence are summarized as one entry with the most common DNA and genes. The sample table lists 750,000 to 950,000 distinct CDR3 sequences, 38% of them with a count of one. The ten most abundant clones make up around 10% of the sample. The sequencing sample was made of blood. These receptors were taken from a man aged 18-30 years with Graves' hyperthyroidism.

There are many counts of this clonotype. The chain joins TRBV7-8 to TRBJ1-3; D is unclear. CDR1 and CDR2 (germline): SGHVS, FQNEAQ. V was cut by 5 bases and J by 0 bases, with 14 bases left in between. The CDR3 covers 16 residues. The CDR3 nucleotides are TGTGCCAGCAGCCCAGCGACCGTGAACTCTGGAAACACCATATATTTT. Translating gives CASSPATVNSGNTIYF. Full variable domain (outside the CDR3, taken from reference TRBV7-8 and TRBJ1-3): GAGVSQSPRYKVAKRGQDVALRCDPISGHVSLFWYQQALGQGPEFLTYFQNEAQLDKSGLPSDRFFAERPEGSVSTLKIQRTQQEDSAVYLCASSPATVNSGNTIYFGEGSWLTVV.

The chain is built from TRBV9 and TRBJ2-3, with D possibly TRBD2 on 6 matching bases. CDR1 is SGDLS and CDR2 is YYNGEE in the germline V gene. The length of the CDR3 is 17 residues. Trimming removed 0 bases from V and 3 bases from J, with 17 bases in between. The CDR3 loop reads CASSVGRGTEFTDTQYF. The CDR3 DNA sequence: TGTGCCAGCAGCGTAGGGCGGGGCACGGAGTTTACAGATACGCAGTATTTT.

The rearrangement joins TRBV2 to TRBJ1-2, with D hard to call. V lost 8 bases, J lost 7 bases, and 8 bases lay in between. This CDR3 contains 10 residues. Germline V gene sequence: CDR1 SNHLY, CDR2 FYNNEI. CDR3 sequence (DNA): TGTGCCAGCCAGCCGGGTGGCTACACCTTC. Its protein product is CASQPGGYTF. Using reference TRBV2 and TRBJ1-2 for the parts outside the CDR3, the full variable domain is EPEVTQTPSHQVTQMGQEVILRCVPISNHLYFYWYRQILGQKVEFLVSFYNNEISEKSEIFDDQFSVERPDGSNFTLKIRSTKLEDSAMYFCASQPGGYTFGSGTRLTVV.

The gene calls are TRBV15 and TRBJ2-3; 8 nucleotides line up with TRBD2. The CDR3 has 16 residues. CDR1 LNHNV and CDR2 YYDKDF come from the germline V gene (reference sequence). Losses at the gene ends were 2 bases for V and 5 bases for J; bases not matched to a gene: 9. CDR3 region: CATSRSGSPDGDTQYF. CDR3 coding DNA: TGTGCCACCAGCAGAAGCGGGAGTCCAGATGGAGATACGCAGTATTTT. The variable domain in full, with the rest retrieved from reference TRBV15 and TRBJ2-3, is DAMVIQNPRYQVTQFGKPVTLSCSQTLNHNVMYWYQQKSSQAPKLLFHYYDKDFNNEADTPDNFQSRRPNTSFCFLDIRSPGLGDTAMYLCATSRSGSPDGDTQYFGPGTRLTVL.

This clonotype was picked up many times. This sequence joins TRBV10-2 and TRBJ1-2; D remains ambiguous. The CDR3 spans 15 residues. Germline V gene data show CDR1 as WSHSY and CDR2 as SAAADI. The ends were cut back, 5 bases at V and 0 bases at J, with 13 bases in the middle. The CDR3 region is CASSNPGGSNYGYTF. For the CDR3, the DNA is TGCGCCAGCAGTAACCCGGGCGGTTCTAACTATGGCTACACCTTC.

The chain has TRBV7-9 and TRBJ2-7; no firm D call. The CDR3 spans 15 residues. V was shortened by 5 bases and J by 7 bases, with 21 bases between the two germline ends. Looked up from germline, CDR1 is SEHNR and CDR2 is FQNEAQ (reference sequence). This chain's CDR3 is CASSPEVRRVGEQYF. In DNA form, the CDR3 reads TGTGCCAGCAGCCCAGAGGTCAGAAGAGTGGGGGAGCAGTACTTC.

The J gene is TRBJ1-5, the V gene TRBV6-5; no reliable D call. The germline CDR1 and CDR2 sequences are MNHEY and SVGAGI. V lost 2 bases, J lost 0 bases, and 8 bases lay in between. This CDR3 is built from 15 residues. The CDR3 spells CASSYHSSSNQPQHF. The DNA of the CDR3 is TGTGCCAGCAGTTACCACAGTTCTAGCAATCAGCCCCAGCATTTT.

V is TRBV19 and J is TRBJ2-2; D perhaps matches TRBD2 (6 bases). Per the germline V gene, CDR1 is LNHDA and CDR2 is SQIVND (reference sequence). Deletions cut 4 bases from V and 5 bases from J, with 14 bases between. This CDR3 has 15 amino acids. This CDR3 is CASSTIGGATGELFF. The CDR3 DNA is TGTGCCAGTAGTACCATTGGAGGGGCGACCGGGGAGCTGTTTTTT.

Points on this clonotype: With a much larger clone just one base away, this may be a read error. J is TRBJ2-5 and V is TRBV7-3, with D possibly called TRBD1 or TRBD2 (5 bases each). CDR1 SGHTA and CDR2 FQGTGA come from the germline V gene. This CDR3 is 15 amino acids long. The CDR3 DNA reads as TGTGCCAGCAGCTTAACCGGGACGGTTTCAGAGACCCAGCACTTC. Protein sequence: CASSLTGTVSETQHF.

On this clonotype itself: One end of the junction does not line up with germline, which may come from a read error. V gene TRBV24-1 combines with J gene TRBJ1-1; D is perhaps TRBD1 (5 bases). In germline, CDR1 is KGHDR, CDR2 SFDVKD. CDR3 size: 15 residues. DNA for the CDR3: TGTGCCAGCAGTGATGAGGGCGGGGGAAAAGGGACGGCTTTCTTT. Translating gives CASSDEGGGKGTAFF.